The 18 T cell receptor beta chains listed next were all sequenced from one sample in a study of PD-1 blockade in mismatch repair-deficient tumors. The repertoire was sequenced with immunoSEQ multiplex PCR; TCRdb's copy has only in-frame clones and lacks some. The sample includes roughly 130,000 clones, 85% to 90% of them seen just once. Sample: peripheral blood, taken 72 weeks after starting pembrolizumab. These TCRs come from an adult with mismatch repair-deficient cancer.

This CDR3 is CASSPPSTRMVYTEAFF. CDR3 in DNA: TGTGCCAGCTCACCACCGTCCACAAGGATGGTGTATACTGAAGCTTTCTTT. This sequence joins TRBV18 and TRBJ1-1; D is undetermined. The CDR3 covers 17 residues. The V gene's germline CDR1 is KGHSH and CDR2 LQKENI. V lost 0 bases, J lost 5 bases, and 19 bases lay in between. Filled out from reference TRBV18 and TRBJ1-1, the complete variable domain reads NAGVMQNPRHLVRRRGQEARLRCSPMKGHSHVYWYRQLPEEGLKFMVYLQKENIIDESGMPKERFSAEFPKEGPSILRIQQVVRGDSAAYFCASSPPSTRMVYTEAFFGQGTRLTVV.

This clone was observed a handful of times. The rearrangement uses TRBV5-1 and TRBJ1-4; no clear D. Trimming cost V 1 base and J 6 bases, with 7 bases left between them. The CDR3 runs to 13 residues. The germline CDR1 and CDR2 sequences are SGHRS and YFSETQ. The CDR3 region has the DNA TGCGCCAGCAGCTTGTTTCCTCATGAAAAACTGTTTTTT. It codes for CASSLFPHEKLFF.

V usage is TRBV11-2 and J usage is TRBJ2-3; either TRBD1 or TRBD2 may supply D (5 bases each). Trimming shortened V by 1 base and J by 0 bases, and 8 bases separated the two germline ends. The germline V gene encodes CDR1 SGHAT and CDR2 FQNNGV. The CDR3 totals 15 residues. The CDR3: CASSLGWGSTDTQYF. CDR3 bases: TGTGCCAGCAGCTTAGGGTGGGGGAGCACAGATACGCAGTATTTT.

This clone was recorded once. The chain has TRBV4-1 and TRBJ2-3; perhaps D is TRBD1 or TRBD2 (6 bases each). CDR1 and CDR2 from the germline V gene are MGHRA and YSYEKL. The V end was cut by 5 bases, the J end by 0 bases, with 12 bases between. There are 15 residues in the CDR3. CDR3 bases: TGCGCCAGCAGCGAGGAGGGGGGAAGCACAGATACGCAGTATTTT. Translated, it gives CASSEEGGSTDTQYF.

The chain recombines TRBV14 with TRBJ2-2, with unresolved D. Germline loops: CDR1 SGHDN, CDR2 FVKESK. The V end was cut by 4 bases, the J end by 2 bases, with 5 bases between. This CDR3 is 13 amino acids long. CDR3 coding DNA: TGTGCCAGCAGCCGAGGTAACACCGGGGAGCTGTTTTTT. This sequence encodes CASSRGNTGELFF.

This clone was counted a single time. This chain connects TRBV11-3 to TRBJ1-2, with D perhaps TRBD1 (5 bases). Per the germline V gene, CDR1 is SGHNT and CDR2 is YENEEA. V shed 3 bases and J shed 4 bases, with 9 bases lying between them. The CDR3 contains 13 residues. CDR3 region: CASSFRGLYGYTF. The CDR3 DNA sequence: TGTGCCAGCAGCTTTCGGGGACTCTATGGCTACACCTTC.

This clone was observed a single time. The genes are TRBV6-1 and TRBJ2-1; possible D gene TRBD2, 6 bases. V gave up 2 bases and J gave up 5 bases, with 19 bases separating them. In germline, CDR1 is MNHNS, CDR2 SASEGT. The CDR3 covers 17 residues. CDR3 DNA sequence: TGTGCCAGCAGTGAAAGCGGGCGGCAGAGCAAAGACAATGAGCAGTTCTTC. Translation gives CASSESGRQSKDNEQFF.

CDR3 residues: CSVLLPGTGGYEQYF. For the CDR3, the DNA is TGCAGCGTTTTACTTCCGGGGACAGGGGGCTACGAGCAGTACTTC. The chain has TRBV29-1 and TRBJ2-7; 11 positions agree with TRBD1. The CDR3 length is 15 residues. Germline lookup yields CDR1 SQVTM and CDR2 ANQGSEA. V shed 5 bases and J 3 bases; nucleotides not matched to a gene: 9.

This clone showed up just once. J is TRBJ2-5 and V is TRBV6-5; D is tentatively TRBD1 or TRBD2 (6 bases each). The V and J ends lost 2 bases and 2 bases respectively, with 15 bases between them. The CDR3 is 16 amino acids. From germline, CDR1 is MNHEY and CDR2 SVGAGI. The CDR3 bases are TGTGCCAGCAGTTACCTTCGCCTAGGGGGGCAAGAGACCCAGTACTTC. It codes for CASSYLRLGGQETQYF.

The chain has TRBV11-2 and TRBJ2-5, with 9 positions matching TRBD2. V lost 1 base and J lost 5; bases outside the gene matches: 5. CDR3 length equals 15 residues. Germline assignment: CDR1 SGHAT and CDR2 FQNNGV. The CDR3 DNA is TGTGCCAGCAGCTTAGGGCTAGCGGGAACCGAGACCCAGTACTTC. Residues: CASSLGLAGTETQYF.

The CDR3 here is CAISGSGSAREEQFF. CDR3 in DNA: TGTGCCATCAGTGGCTCGGGATCAGCGAGGGAAGAGCAGTTCTTC. The J gene is TRBJ2-1, the V gene TRBV10-3; perhaps TRBD2 as D (5 bases). Deletions cut 4 bases from V and 10 bases from J, with 20 bases between. Germline CDR1 ENHRY, CDR2 SYGVKD. CDR3 length equals 15 residues.

The chain recombines TRBV2 with TRBJ2-3; no firm D call. The germline V gene encodes CDR1 SNHLY and CDR2 FYNNEI. V was pared by 7 bases and J by 4 bases, with 15 bases between. This CDR3 spans 14 amino acids. The CDR3 spells CASKDDGWADTQYF. The CDR3 DNA reads as TGTGCCAGCAAGGACGACGGGTGGGCAGATACGCAGTATTTT.

The V gene is TRBV6-5, the J gene TRBJ2-7, with D perhaps assigned TRBD1 or TRBD2 (5 bases each). In germline, CDR1 is MNHEY, CDR2 SVGAGI. V shed 2 bases and J shed 2 bases, with 10 bases lying between them. This CDR3 comprises 14 residues. CDR3 amino acids: CASSYGTGPYEQYF. The CDR3 DNA reads TGTGCCAGCAGTTACGGGACCGGCCCCTACGAGCAGTACTTC.

The J gene is TRBJ1-2, the V gene TRBV6-1; perhaps TRBD1 as D (6 bases). V was trimmed by 1 base and J by 4 bases, leaving 13 bases between them. The germline CDR1 and CDR2 sequences are MNHNS and SASEGT. The CDR3 sequence is 15 residues long. The CDR3 nucleotides read TGTGCCAGCAGTGAAGACAGGGACTTTATCTATGGCTACACCTTC. It specifies CASSEDRDFIYGYTF.

The chain carries TRBV7-6 and TRBJ1-3; no reliable D call. Germline CDR1 SGHVS, CDR2 FNYEAQ. The CDR3 runs 14 residues. The V end lost 1 base, the J end lost 4 bases, and 8 bases lay between the germline ends. In DNA, the CDR3 is TGTGCCAGCAGCTTAGGGCAGGCCGGAAACACCATATATTTT. Residues: CASSLGQAGNTIYF.

The rearrangement links TRBV7-2 to TRBJ2-7; D is perhaps TRBD1 (6 bases). The CDR3 extends over 12 amino acids. Trimming cost V 4 bases and J 5 bases, with 9 bases left between them. CDR1 and CDR2 (germline): SGHTA, FQGNSA. The CDR3 DNA follows: TGTGCCAGCAGCTGGGGGCCTAACGAGCAGTACTTC. The encoded protein is CASSWGPNEQYF.

The genes are TRBV10-3 and TRBJ2-2; TRBD2 agrees at 13 bases. The germline gives CDR1 ENHRY, CDR2 SYGVKD. Losses at the gene ends were 2 bases for V and 6 bases for J; bases not matched to a gene: 6. The CDR3 is 17 residues long. The CDR3 coding sequence is TGTGCCATCAGTGAGGTCGGACTAGCGGGAGTCCCCGGGGAGCTGTTTTTT. This sequence encodes CAISEVGLAGVPGELFF.

The J gene is TRBJ2-5, the V gene TRBV29-1, with D unresolved. The CDR3 is 15 amino acids. The V gene lost 4 bases and the J gene lost 2 bases, with 17 bases spanning the gap. The V gene's germline CDR1 is SQVTM and CDR2 ANQGSEA. In DNA form, the CDR3 reads TGCAGCGTTGGGTCCCTTCCCCCACTGCAAGAGACCCAGTACTTC. It specifies CSVGSLPPLQETQYF.